This T cell receptor (beta chain) was obtained from a study of early T cells in non-severe SARS-CoV-2 infection. Study context: RNA in bulk from unsorted whole blood was sequenced, and chains were unpaired. Study conclusions and caveats: Anti-spike CD8 specificities were favored by VDJdb matching, whose results missed private and CD4 specificities.

Germline CDR1 MNHNS, CDR2 SASEGT. The CDR3 is 15 residues long. Trimming left V 2 bases short and J 3 bases short, with 14 bases between. The table lists this clonotype with a few counts. Its antigen is not known. Separate cDNA molecules each had unique molecular identifiers attached to them. TCRdb fed the 5' RACE reads into MiXCR, producing one record per CDR3 protein. The table lists tens of thousands of distinct CDR3 sequences, 6% to 8% of them singletons, with around 23% in the top ten. The source was whole blood, collected at baseline. The chain joins TRBV6-1 to TRBJ2-7; D is possibly TRBD2 (7 bases). The clonotype was recovered from an adult who was a healthcare worker with PCR-confirmed SARS-CoV-2 infection or an uninfected control (not recorded which). The CDR3 is CASSESQGGGYEQYF. DNA of the CDR3: TGTGCCAGCAGTGAATCTCAGGGAGGGGGCTACGAGCAGTACTTC.